This TCR beta chain was captured by sequencing in a study of response to subunit inactivated influenza vaccine. The study, taken as a whole, reports: Researchers suggested that each seasonal influenza vaccination recruits few new T cells.

This CDR3 contains 13 residues. Germline CDR1 and CDR2: SGHTA and FQGNSA. V dropped 8 bases and J dropped 1 base, with 11 bases sitting between them. This clonotype was observed many times. Antigen: not known. TCRdb re-derived calls from the RT-PCR reads in MiXCR, one entry per CDR3 protein. The sample shows around 470,000 distinct CDR3 sequences, more than 7% of them seen only once. Specimen: PBMCs from blood, collected roughly 24 months after vaccination. The rearrangement joins TRBV7-2 to TRBJ1-1, with D maybe TRBD1 (5 bases). This clonotype was obtained from a man aged 50-75 years who received an inactivated influenza vaccine. The CDR3 is CASGLGGNTEAFF. The CDR3 DNA sequence: TGTGCCAGCGGTCTGGGGGGGAACACTGAAGCTTTCTTT.